The 21 T cell receptor beta chains below all came from one sample that was sequenced in a study of OX40 agonist ivuxolimab in advanced cancers. Clones were read by immunoSEQ multiplex PCR, and TCRdb kept only the in-frame ones, dropping some. The sample contains 20,000 to 25,000 clones, 75% to 90% of which appear only once. This material consisted of CD4+ or CD8+ T cells sorted from blood, taken in a trial of the OX40 agonist ivuxolimab. The receptors were sampled from an adult with an advanced solid tumor such as melanoma, head and neck, liver or kidney cancer.

This chain uses TRBV11-2 with TRBJ1-6, with D perhaps TRBD1 (6 bases). Germline assignment: CDR1 SGHAT and CDR2 FQNNGV. The CDR3 has 16 residues. V lost 5 bases to trimming and J lost 5 bases, with 16 bases between them. CDR3 protein: CASSRGAGSNNSPLHF. CDR3 sequence (DNA): TGTGCCAGCAGCCGGGGGGCAGGGTCCAATAATTCACCCCTCCACTTT.

The gene calls are TRBV6-6 and TRBJ2-1; 13 bases are shared with TRBD2. The germline gives CDR1 MNHNY, CDR2 SVGAGI (reference sequence). V was pared by 7 bases and J by 9 bases, with 9 bases of the junction left unmatched. This CDR3 is 15 amino acids long. CDR3 region: CASTVTSGGASEQFF. CDR3 DNA: TGTGCCAGCACCGTAACTAGCGGGGGGGCCTCTGAGCAGTTCTTC.

The chain has TRBV7-3 and TRBJ1-6, with 9 bases that match TRBD1. This CDR3 contains 14 residues. The germline V gene encodes CDR1 SGHTA and CDR2 FQGTGA. J lost 10 bases, V lost 9 bases, and 10 bases had no gene match. CDR3 in DNA: TGTGCCAGATCCGGAACAGGGGGCAACTCACCCCTCCACTTT. It codes for CARSGTGGNSPLHF.

This rearrangement joins TRBV6-5 to TRBJ2-7; no reliable D call. Trimming pared 5 bases from V and 3 bases from J, leaving 11 bases between. Looked up from germline, CDR1 is MNHEY and CDR2 is SVGAGI. The CDR3 sequence is 13 residues long. CDR3 sequence: CASSPMDGYEQYF. DNA of the CDR3: TGTGCCAGCAGTCCCATGGACGGCTACGAGCAGTACTTC.

The V and J genes are TRBV28 and TRBJ1-1, with a possible D match to TRBD1 (5 bases). The CDR3 spans 13 residues. Germline CDR1 MDHEN, CDR2 SYDVKM. V was shortened by 2 bases and J by 4 bases, with 8 bases between the two germline ends. In DNA form, the CDR3 reads TGTGCCAGCAGTTTAACTGGGGGCACTGAAGCTTTCTTT. Amino acids: CASSLTGGTEAFF.

The rearrangement joins TRBV7-6 to TRBJ1-2, with D uncertain. The V end was cut by 5 bases, the J end by 5 bases, with 18 bases between. Germline V gene lookup returns CDR1 SGHVS and CDR2 FNYEAQ. CDR3 size: 15 residues. CDR3 residues: CASSDQPGEDYGYTF. CDR3 DNA: TGTGCCAGCAGCGATCAGCCGGGAGAAGATTATGGCTACACCTTC.

The V and J genes are TRBV9 and TRBJ1-1; the D gene is possibly TRBD1 (5 bases). V was pared by 4 bases and J by 7 bases, with 17 bases between. Germline assignment: CDR1 SGDLS and CDR2 YYNGEE. CDR3 length: 14 amino acids. CDR3 protein: CASSRWGETYEAFF. In DNA form, the CDR3 reads TGTGCCAGCAGCCGTTGGGGGGAGACTTATGAAGCTTTCTTT.

The rearrangement links TRBV7-8 to TRBJ2-1, with D possibly called TRBD1 or TRBD2 (5 bases each). The ends were cut back, 1 base at V and 3 bases at J, with 13 bases in the middle. In germline, CDR1 is SGHVS, CDR2 FQNEAQ. The CDR3 is 16 amino acids. Written as DNA, the CDR3 is TGTGCCAGCAGCTTAGATTCCGGGACGAACTACAATGAGCAGTTCTTC. Protein: CASSLDSGTNYNEQFF. The full variable domain, its missing parts supplied by reference TRBV7-8 and TRBJ2-1, is GAGVSQSPRYKVAKRGQDVALRCDPISGHVSLFWYQQALGQGPEFLTYFQNEAQLDKSGLPSDRFFAERPEGSVSTLKIQRTQQEDSAVYLCASSLDSGTNYNEQFFGPGTRLTVL.

The chain recombines TRBV19 with TRBJ1-6; D not resolved. This CDR3 region has 17 residues. V shed 3 bases and J shed 12 bases, with 24 bases lying between them. CDR1 and CDR2 (germline): LNHDA, SQIVND (reference sequence). The CDR3, as DNA: TGTGCCAGTAGTATCTACCTGGTTGGTCAGGAGGTGGGACCCCTCCACTTT. It specifies CASSIYLVGQEVGPLHF.

The chain carries TRBV7-9 and TRBJ2-3; D ambiguous. Trimming removed 5 bases at V and 0 bases at J, with 3 bases between. The CDR3 is made up of 12 amino acids. CDR1 and CDR2 (germline): SEHNR, FQNEAQ (reference sequence). CDR3 amino acids: CASSPSTDTQYF. The CDR3 bases are TGTGCCAGCAGCCCGAGCACAGATACGCAGTATTTT.

As DNA, the CDR3 is TGTGCCAGCAGCCTTGAGGCAGCTTCCTACGAGCAGTACTTC. Translation: CASSLEAASYEQYF. This chain uses TRBV9 with TRBJ2-7; no firm D call. Germline loops: CDR1 SGDLS, CDR2 YYNGEE. V lost 4 bases to trimming and J lost 1 base, with 12 bases between them. This CDR3 is 14 amino acids long.

The V gene is TRBV6-6, the J gene TRBJ2-5; the match to TRBD2 covers 13 bases. The V and J ends lost 7 bases and 4 bases, in that order; junction bases with no gene match: 9. This CDR3 contains 16 residues. Per germline, CDR1 MNHNY and CDR2 SVGAGI (reference sequence). CDR3 DNA: TGTGCCAGCACGCCGGGACTAGCGGGGATCCGAGAGACCCAGTACTTC. Its protein product is CASTPGLAGIRETQYF.

This chain joins TRBV19 and TRBJ2-1, with no clear D. The CDR3 has 14 residues. The ends were cut back, 3 bases at V and 7 bases at J, with 13 bases in the middle. Germline CDR1 reads LNHDA; CDR2 reads SQIVND (reference sequence). This CDR3 is CASSIRPVANEQFF. CDR3 nucleotide sequence: TGTGCCAGTAGTATCCGTCCGGTTGCAAATGAGCAGTTCTTC.

The chain joins TRBV5-1 to TRBJ2-3, with a tentative D call TRBD2 (5 bases). Germline V lookup: CDR1 SGHRS, CDR2 YFSETQ. The CDR3 has 17 amino acids. Trimming left V 0 bases short and J 2 bases short, with 16 bases between. For the CDR3, the DNA is TGCGCCAGCAGCTTGGCCCGTGACTATCCCAACACAGATACGCAGTATTTT. Encoded protein: CASSLARDYPNTDTQYF.

In nucleotides, the CDR3 is TGTGCCAGCAGCTCTACAGGGACAGCCAAAAACATTCAGTACTTC. Translation: CASSSTGTAKNIQYF. The chain employs TRBV5-4 and TRBJ2-4, with a tentative D call TRBD1 (6 bases). This CDR3 is built from 15 residues. Per the germline V gene, CDR1 is SGHNT and CDR2 is YYREEE (reference sequence). V was cut by 3 bases and J by 0 bases, with 10 bases left in between.

This chain links TRBV5-6 with TRBJ2-7; D is perhaps TRBD2 (6 bases). Per germline, CDR1 SGHDT and CDR2 YYEEEE. V was trimmed by 0 bases and J by 2 bases, leaving 15 bases between them. The CDR3 is made up of 16 amino acids. In DNA, the CDR3 is TGTGCCAGCAGCTTGGCGTGGGGGGAGCAGACCTACGAGCAGTACTTC. Protein product: CASSLAWGEQTYEQYF.

The V call is TRBV5-1, the J call TRBJ2-1; a weak D match, TRBD2 (6 bases). The length of the CDR3 is 16 residues. Trimming left V 0 bases short and J 4 bases short, with 14 bases between. Germline values: CDR1 SGHRS, CDR2 YFSETQ. CDR3 sequence: CASSLGWGGTYNEQFF. CDR3 DNA sequence: TGCGCCAGCAGCTTGGGGTGGGGAGGAACTTACAATGAGCAGTTCTTC.

The rearrangement links TRBV5-1 to TRBJ2-1, with D hard to call. Trimming left V 0 bases short and J 5 bases short, with 6 bases between. The CDR3 is made up of 13 amino acids. Germline CDR1 SGHRS, CDR2 YFSETQ. The CDR3 bases are TGCGCCAGCAGCTTGGTTAGGAACAATGAGCAGTTCTTC. Encoded protein: CASSLVRNNEQFF.

The V call is TRBV6-5, the J call TRBJ2-3; the match to TRBD1 covers 7 bases. After removal of 2 bases from V and 1 base from J, the junction contained 3 bases not matched to a gene. Germline-derived CDR1 and CDR2 are MNHEY and SVGAGI. CDR3 length equals 15 residues. The CDR3 loop reads CASSYTGQGTDTQYF. The CDR3 DNA is TGTGCCAGCAGTTACACCGGACAGGGCACAGATACGCAGTATTTT.

V and J are TRBV27 and TRBJ2-1; TRBD2 agrees at 9 bases. Unmatched junction bases numbered 12, after V lost 5 bases and J lost 7 bases. This CDR3 has 16 residues. Germline lookup yields CDR1 MNHEY and CDR2 SMNVEV (reference sequence). CDR3 amino acids: CASSVQVAGVRNEQFF. In DNA, the CDR3 is TGTGCCAGCAGTGTCCAAGTAGCGGGAGTCCGGAATGAGCAGTTCTTC.

The CDR3 reads CASNGNLNSPLHF. For the CDR3, the DNA is TGTGCCAGTAATGGGAACTTGAATTCACCCCTCCACTTT. The gene calls are TRBV19 and TRBJ1-6, with D uncertain. Per germline, CDR1 LNHDA and CDR2 SQIVND (reference sequence). The CDR3 runs 13 residues. Trimming removed 7 bases from V and 7 bases from J, with 11 bases in between. Combining the CDR3 with reference TRBV19 and TRBJ1-6 gives the whole variable domain DGGITQSPKYLFRKEGQNVTLSCEQNLNHDAMYWYRQDPGQGLRLIYYSQIVNDFQKGDIAEGYSVSREKKESFPLTVTSAQKNPTAFYLCASNGNLNSPLHFGNGTRLTVT.